Reported below is one T cell receptor beta chain. Antigen unknown. The data belong to a study of T-cell memory formation after mild COVID-19. Study outcomes and limitations: Among clones peaking at day 37 in the second wave, SARS-CoV-2 specificity remained unconfirmed.

Amplification by 5'RACE using constant-segment primers produced TCR alpha and TCR beta cDNA libraries that carried sample barcodes and UMIs. TCRdb reprocessed the 5' RACE reads with MiXCR, giving one entry per CDR3 protein. The sample records about 84,000 distinct CDR3 sequences, approximately 13% being singletons. Trimming took off 6 bases at V and 0 bases at J, with 5 bases between the two ends. The CDR3 spans 12 residues. V is TRBV12-3 or TRBV12-4 and J is TRBJ1-1; D gene uncertain. Input material: PBMCs or a T cell subset sorted from them (not recorded which). The origin of this receptor is an adult woman who had mild COVID-19 (a few samples of this study predate the infection). Cell type and time point are not known. The CDR3 region has the DNA TGTGCCAGCAGCCAGATGAACACTGAAGCTTTCTTT. Translated: CASSQMNTEAFF.